This is a list of T cell receptor beta chains from one sample in a study of early T cells in non-severe SARS-CoV-2 infection. Each CDR3 protein is one row after TCRdb ran MiXCR on the 5' RACE reads. Counted here are around 40,000 distinct CDR3 sequences, about a tenth occurring once; the ten biggest clones make up 8% to 10%. The sequenced sample consisted of whole blood. The receptors stem from an adult who was a healthcare worker with PCR-confirmed SARS-CoV-2 infection or an uninfected control (not recorded which). Both conserved end residues are part of each CDR3. The D gene is left open where the match is weak. A row's size may be missing; if present it is once, few, many or a size class.

clone_size	v_call	d_call	j_call	cdr3_nt	cdr3_aa
.	TRBV6-6	.	TRBJ2-7	TGTGCCAGCAGTTACTCGAACAGTGCCTACGAGCAGTACTTC	CASSYSNSAYEQYF
many	TRBV11-2	.	TRBJ2-5	TGTGCCAGCACCCAATTTGGGGATCAAGAGACCCAGTACTTC	CASTQFGDQETQYF
few	TRBV7-2	.	TRBJ2-1	TGTGCCAGCAGCAAAGGTCCCGGGGCCTACAATGAGCAGTTCTTC	CASSKGPGAYNEQFF
few	TRBV13	.	TRBJ1-6	TGTGCCAGCTGTGAGGGACTGAGATCACCCCTCCACTTT	CASCEGLRSPLHF
.	TRBV29-1	.	TRBJ2-5	TGCAGCGTGGGACGGATCCAAGAGACCCAGTACTTC	CSVGRIQETQYF
many	TRBV2	.	TRBJ1-5	TGTGCCAGCAGATACGAGGAGGTTGGAAATCAGCCCCAGCATTTT	CASRYEEVGNQPQHF
few	TRBV25-1	.	TRBJ1-3	TGTGCCAGCAGTGAAGGGGGGGTCTCTGGAAACACCATATATTTT	CASSEGGVSGNTIYF
few	TRBV9	.	TRBJ2-3	TGTGCCAGCAGCGACACAGATACGCAGTATTTT	CASSDTDTQYF
.	TRBV18	TRBD1	TRBJ1-1	TGTGCCAGCTCACCCCGCTCCGCCGGACAGGGGAACACTGAAGCTTTCTTT	CASSPRSAGQGNTEAFF
.	TRBV6-1	.	TRBJ1-4	TGTGCCAGCAGTGAAGTCTGGGGGAGTGAAAAACTGTTTTTT	CASSEVWGSEKLFF
.	TRBV18	.	TRBJ2-5	TGTGCCAGCTCACCACCAGGGCGGGAGACCCAGTACTTC	CASSPPGRETQYF
few	TRBV12-3/TRBV12-4	.	TRBJ1-6	TGTGCCAGCAGTTTAACAGCGCGTAATTCACCCCTCCACTTT	CASSLTARNSPLHF
.	TRBV11-3	.	TRBJ2-3	TGTGCCAGCAGCTTTAGCACAGATACGCAGTATTTT	CASSFSTDTQYF
.	TRBV18	.	TRBJ1-1	TGTGCCAGCTCACCGAAGGACACTGAAGCTTTCTTT	CASSPKDTEAFF
many	TRBV19	.	TRBJ2-1	TGTGCCAGTAGTACCTCCAGGGGTTTCTCCTACAATGAGCAGTTCTTC	CASSTSRGFSYNEQFF
few	TRBV29-1	.	TRBJ1-1	TGCAGCTCCCGGATTGCGGCCGGCACTGAAGCTTTCTTT	CSSRIAAGTEAFF
many	TRBV5-6	.	TRBJ2-3	TGTGCCAGCAGTCCAGGTTTGTCAGATACGCAGTATTTT	CASSPGLSDTQYF
.	TRBV7-2	TRBD1	TRBJ2-3	TGTGCCAGCAGCAACAGGGGGCGCGTCACAGATACGCAGTATTTT	CASSNRGRVTDTQYF
many	TRBV12-5	.	TRBJ1-6	TGTGCTAGTGGTCTACAGGTATCGGGTTCACCCCTCCACTTT	CASGLQVSGSPLHF
many	TRBV7-8	.	TRBJ1-3	TGTGCCAGCAGCTTCTACTCAGCGGTTTCTGGAAACACCATATATTTT	CASSFYSAVSGNTIYF
.	TRBV9	TRBD1	TRBJ2-6	TGTGCCAGCAGCGCAATCCCGGGACAGGGGAGCTCTGGGGCCAACGTCCTGACTTTC	CASSAIPGQGSSGANVLTF
medium-sized	TRBV20-1	.	TRBJ2-3	TGCAGTGCTAGAGATCAGAGACAGCGAAAAACAGATACGCAGTATTTT	CSARDQRQRKTDTQYF
many	TRBV19	.	TRBJ1-5	TGTGCCAGTAGTATAGATCTGTCCGGGTTCAATCAGCCCCAGCATTTT	CASSIDLSGFNQPQHF
many	TRBV19	.	TRBJ2-6	TGTGCCAGTAGTATATTGGCCTCTGGGGCCAACGTCCTGACTTTC	CASSILASGANVLTF
many	TRBV5-4	.	TRBJ2-2	TGTGCCTCCGGGGGCCAGAACACCGGGGAGCTGTTTTTT	CASGGQNTGELFF
.	TRBV19	.	TRBJ1-2	TGTGCCAGCCAACCCCCAGCAGGTGGCTACACCTTC	CASQPPAGGYTF
few	TRBV24-1	TRBD1	TRBJ2-1	TGTGCCACCAGTGACTCACAGGGGGGTTACAATGAGCAGTTCTTC	CATSDSQGGYNEQFF
.	TRBV7-2	.	TRBJ1-2	TGTGCCAGCAGCCTAGCGCCGACTAACTATGGCTACACCTTC	CASSLAPTNYGYTF
many	TRBV7-9	.	TRBJ2-1	TGTGCCAGCAGCCGCGGAAACGTTAAAGCGGGCCGCTCCTACAATGAGCAGTTCTTC	CASSRGNVKAGRSYNEQFF
.	TRBV29-1	.	TRBJ2-1	TGCAGCGCTCGGGACTCACTAAGGGGTGAGCAGTTCTTC	CSARDSLRGEQFF
many	TRBV5-4	.	TRBJ1-2	TGTGCCAGCAGCTTGGTGAGGGGAGGTGACTATGGCTACACCTTC	CASSLVRGGDYGYTF
many	TRBV5-6	TRBD1	TRBJ1-6	TGTGCCAGCAGCTCGACAGGGGTCCCCGGGTATAATTCACCCCTCCACTTT	CASSSTGVPGYNSPLHF
few	TRBV6-2/TRBV6-3	.	TRBJ2-3	TGTGCCAGCAGACGCGGGCAGGATACGCAGTATTTT	CASRRGQDTQYF
many	TRBV14	.	TRBJ2-1	TGTGCCAGCAGCCAAGATCACGCCCCCAATGAGCAGTTCTTC	CASSQDHAPNEQFF
many	TRBV5-1	.	TRBJ2-2	TGCGCCAGCAGCTTGACAGGGACTGGTACCGGGGAGCTGTTTTTT	CASSLTGTGTGELFF
many	TRBV7-9	TRBD1	TRBJ2-7	TGTGCCAGCAGCGCGGACAGGGGGCACCCCTACGAGCAGTACTTC	CASSADRGHPYEQYF
.	TRBV25-1	.	TRBJ2-1	TGTGCCAGCAGTAATCGACTAGGCTCCTACAATGAGCAGTTCTTC	CASSNRLGSYNEQFF
few	TRBV29-1	.	TRBJ1-6	TGCAGCGTTCGCGATAGCTTCAATTCACCCCTCCACTTT	CSVRDSFNSPLHF
many	TRBV29-1	.	TRBJ1-2	TGCAGCGTTACCGCTGCCGGGACAAATGATGGCTACACCTTC	CSVTAAGTNDGYTF
many	TRBV6-2/TRBV6-3	.	TRBJ1-1	TGTGCCAGCAGTTACACGATGGCGAACACTGAAGCTTTCTTT	CASSYTMANTEAFF
many	TRBV11-2	TRBD1	TRBJ2-1	TGTGCCAGCAGCTTAAATAACGGACAGGGGGCCTTGGAGCAGTTCTTC	CASSLNNGQGALEQFF
many	TRBV29-1	TRBD1	TRBJ1-1	TGCAGCGTTGGCAGGGGGCCGCCGGGATCTGAAGCTTTCTTT	CSVGRGPPGSEAFF
.	TRBV20-1	.	TRBJ2-3	TGCAGTGCTAGAGCCCTTCAAACGCAGTATTTT	CSARALQTQYF
medium-sized	TRBV3-1	.	TRBJ1-1	TGTGCCAGCGCCACCTCCGACGGGGTATTAACTTTCTTT	CASATSDGVLTFF
many	TRBV3-1	.	TRBJ1-2	TGTGCCAGCAGCCAAGGCCTCACAGGGCTCTATGGCTACACCTTC	CASSQGLTGLYGYTF
few	TRBV18	.	TRBJ1-5	TGTGCCAGCTCACCAGAACAAGGAGCTCTCAATCAGCCCCAGCATTTT	CASSPEQGALNQPQHF
.	TRBV7-7	TRBD1	TRBJ2-5	TGTGCCAGCAGCCCTACACAGGGGCGACAGACCCAGTACTTC	CASSPTQGRQTQYF
few	TRBV12-3/TRBV12-4	.	TRBJ1-5	TGTGCCAGCAGTTTAAATTTCGGGACAAATAGCAATCAGCCCCAGCATTTT	CASSLNFGTNSNQPQHF
.	TRBV30	.	TRBJ1-4	TGTGCCTGGAGTAACCACAGGTTTGAAAAACTGCTTTTT	CAWSNHRFEKLLF
many	TRBV10-3	TRBD1	TRBJ1-6	TGTGCCATCAGTGAGAGACAGGGACTCTCACCCCTCCACTTT	CAISERQGLSPLHF
.	TRBV12-3/TRBV12-4	.	TRBJ1-2	TGTGCCAGCAGCAACAGGGAGGGTGACCTCTACACCTTC	CASSNREGDLYTF
many	TRBV5-5	TRBD1	TRBJ2-7	TGTGCCAGCAGGGGGACAGCGACCTACGAGCAGTACTTC	CASRGTATYEQYF
.	TRBV30	TRBD1	TRBJ1-1	TGTGCCAGGAGGTCAGGGGGTGACACTGAAGCTTTCTTT	CARRSGGDTEAFF
many	TRBV6-5	.	TRBJ2-7	TGTGCCAGCAGCTACACCGACTCGAGCTCCTACGAGCAGTACTTC	CASSYTDSSSYEQYF
.	TRBV6-6	.	TRBJ2-5	TGTGCCAGCAGGTCCGACACAAACCAAGAGACCCAGTACTTC	CASRSDTNQETQYF